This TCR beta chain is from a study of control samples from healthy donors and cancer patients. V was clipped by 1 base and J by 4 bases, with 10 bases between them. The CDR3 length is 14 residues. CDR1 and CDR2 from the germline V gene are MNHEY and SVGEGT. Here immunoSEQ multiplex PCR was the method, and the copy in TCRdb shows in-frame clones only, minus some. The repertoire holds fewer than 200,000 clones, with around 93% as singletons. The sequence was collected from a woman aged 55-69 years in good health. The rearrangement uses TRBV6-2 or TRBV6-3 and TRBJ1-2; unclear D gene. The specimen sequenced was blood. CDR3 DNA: TGTGCCAGCAGTTACTTCGGATTCTCCTATGGCTACACCTTC. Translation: CASSYFGFSYGYTF.